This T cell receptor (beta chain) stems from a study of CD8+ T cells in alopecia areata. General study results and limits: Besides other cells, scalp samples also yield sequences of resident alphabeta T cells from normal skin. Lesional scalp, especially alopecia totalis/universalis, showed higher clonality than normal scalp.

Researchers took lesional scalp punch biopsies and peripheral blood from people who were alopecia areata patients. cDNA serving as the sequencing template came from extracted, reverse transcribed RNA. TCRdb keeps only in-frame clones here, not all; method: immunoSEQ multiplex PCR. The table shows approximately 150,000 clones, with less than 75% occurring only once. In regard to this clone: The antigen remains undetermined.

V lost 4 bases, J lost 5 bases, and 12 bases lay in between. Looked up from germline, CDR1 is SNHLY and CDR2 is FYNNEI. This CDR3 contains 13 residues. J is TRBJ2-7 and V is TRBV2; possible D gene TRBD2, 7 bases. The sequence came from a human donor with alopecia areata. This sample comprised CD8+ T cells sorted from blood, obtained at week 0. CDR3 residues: CASSVGGPDEQYF. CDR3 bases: TGTGCCAGCAGTGTCGGGGGGCCGGACGAGCAGTACTTC.